One sample yielded the 7 T cell receptor beta chains listed below, sequenced in a study of Graves' ophthalmopathy and Graves' hyperthyroidism. RNA transcripts provided the template for amplifying TCR beta CDR3 regions. Scientists carried out first-round RT-PCR using HTBI primers and then a second-round multiplex PCR. TCRdb passed the multiplex PCR reads through MiXCR, listing each CDR3 protein once. The sample carries about 640,000 distinct CDR3 sequences, about two fifths recorded once. Sequencing used peripheral blood. These receptors all stem from an adult man with Graves' ophthalmopathy.

The chain employs TRBV10-1 and TRBJ2-6; TRBD1 agrees at 7 bases. This CDR3 is built from 16 residues. V lost 4 bases and J lost 4; bases outside the gene matches: 7. Germline CDR1 WNHNN, CDR2 SYGVQD (reference sequence). This chain's CDR3 is CASSADRRWGANVLTF. The CDR3 bases are TGCGCCAGCAGTGCGGACAGGAGATGGGGGGCCAACGTCCTGACTTTC.

This sequence joins TRBV7-9 and TRBJ1-2; D gene ambiguous. The CDR3 spans 15 residues. With 5 bases removed from V and 6 bases from J, the gap between germline ends came to 19 bases. CDR1 and CDR2 (germline): SEHNR, FQNEAQ (reference sequence). CDR3 loop: CASSPSGGESDGYTF. The CDR3 DNA is TGTGCCAGCAGCCCTAGTGGCGGTGAGAGCGATGGCTACACCTTC.

The rearrangement joins TRBV20-1 to TRBJ2-5; tentative D call: TRBD1 (6 bases). The V gene lost 6 bases and the J gene lost 9 bases, with 17 bases spanning the gap. CDR3 length: 12 residues. The germline gives CDR1 DFQATT, CDR2 SNEGSKA (reference sequence). The CDR3 loop is CSALRGDQPQYF. DNA of the CDR3: TGCAGTGCCCTCAGGGGCGATCAGCCCCAGTACTTC.

This clonotype was picked up a small number of times. The chain joins TRBV4-3 to TRBJ1-4, with D possibly TRBD1 on 6 matching bases. V gave up 0 bases and J gave up 4 bases, with 12 bases separating them. The CDR3 covers 16 residues. CDR1 and CDR2 from the germline V gene are LGHNA and YSLEER. The CDR3 coding sequence is TGCGCCAGCAGCCAAGAGTCCGGACAGCGTAATGAAAAACTGTTTTTT. Translated, it gives CASSQESGQRNEKLFF.

The J gene is TRBJ1-1, the V gene TRBV9, with TRBD1 identical over 8 bases. The CDR3 runs to 13 residues. The germline V gene encodes CDR1 SGDLS and CDR2 YYNGEE. The junction had 5 bases not matched to a gene; V was cut back by 3 bases and J by 7 bases. The chain's CDR3 is CASSASGGFEAFF. The CDR3 DNA is TGTGCCAGCAGCGCCTCAGGGGGCTTTGAAGCTTTCTTT.

Note on this clonotype: A much larger clone differs by one base, so this may be a read error. This chain uses TRBV7-2 with TRBJ2-7, with D possibly matching TRBD2 (5 bases). The CDR3 is 14 amino acids. Germline V gives CDR1 SGHTA, CDR2 FQGNSA. Trimming removed 1 base from V and 6 bases from J, with 13 bases in between. DNA for the CDR3: TGTGCCAGCAGCTTAGTTGAGGGTCTCTCCGAGCAGTACTTC. Protein sequence: CASSLVEGLSEQYF.

This clonotype was recorded a few times. The CDR3 loop reads CASSSGAILTEAFF. Here the CDR3 DNA reads TGTGCCAGCAGTTCCGGGGCCATTTTAACTGAAGCTTTCTTT. The chain carries TRBV6-1 and TRBJ1-1; possible D gene TRBD1, 5 bases. This CDR3 contains 14 residues. Per the germline V gene, CDR1 is MNHNS and CDR2 is SASEGT. Trimming left V 5 bases short and J 5 bases short, with 15 bases between.